This T cell receptor beta chain was captured by sequencing in a study of cytomegalovirus exposure and HLA in healthy donors. Using immunoSEQ multiplex PCR, the repertoire was profiled, and TCRdb retains in-frame clones only, with some absent. The sample yields around 56,000 clones, 93% seen once. Notes on this clone: Its antigen is still unknown.

The donors were members of the validation cohort, which comprised 90 to 150 subjects and was separate from the first cohort of more than 500 subjects. Trimming removed 5 bases at V and 4 bases at J, with 17 bases between. This CDR3 spans 15 amino acids. The germline V gene has CDR1 MNHEY and CDR2 SVGAGI. General study results and limits: Most sequenced TCRs were rare (though some public TCRs occurred in many donors). Investigators reported 150 to 200 TCR beta chains as tied to cytomegalovirus. One later analysis, an examination of the approximately 130 validation repertoires, found that first-cohort TCR clusters tended to co-occur in them.

The sample consisted of PBMCs. This clonotype was obtained from a young woman in good health and CMV-seropositive. This chain links TRBV6-5 with TRBJ1-1, with TRBD1 as a possible D gene (5 bases). CDR3: CASSISQGSGTEAFF. DNA for the CDR3: TGTGCCAGCAGTATTTCGCAGGGTTCCGGCACTGAAGCTTTCTTT.